The 7 T cell receptor beta chains below come from one sample, sequenced in a study of CD8+CD57+ T cells in acquired aplastic anemia. The template used for profiling TCR beta VDJ and CDR3 was genomic DNA. TCRdb re-analysed the reads in MiXCR, keeping a single row per CDR3 protein. Among fewer than 200,000 distinct CDR3 sequences listed, around half were seen once. Those patients picked for sequencing had displayed CD8+CD57+ cell expansion on flow cytometry. The sequencing sample was made of sorted CD4+, CD8+, or CD8+CD57+ T cells (not recorded which) from PBMCs. Receptor source: a human donor with aplastic anemia.

On this clonotype: The junction and the germline gene differ at one end; a read error may be behind it. V and J are TRBV24-1 and TRBJ2-5; 7 nucleotides align to TRBD1. CDR3 size: 15 residues. The germline CDR1 and CDR2 sequences are KGHDR and SFDVKD. CDR3 residues: CVTSEGPGQKETQYF. The CDR3 DNA reads as TGCGTCACCAGTGAGGGACCGGGACAGAAAGAGACCCAGTACTTC.

A note on this clonotype: The CDR3 ends on some other residue instead of the conserved phenylalanine or tryptophan, so this is likely a read error. No DNA is shown, since the ends of the CDR3 on it are uncertain; the CDR3 is the one TCRdb lists. CDR3 protein: CASSQDRGRVGFTPPL. The chain is built from TRBV3-1 and TRBJ1-6; the table's D call, TRBD1, has no DNA check behind it. CDR1 and CDR2 (germline): LGHDT, YNNKEL (reference sequence). The CDR3 is made up of 16 amino acids, end residues included.

The chain's CDR3 is CSARRLAGIHEQYF. The CDR3 DNA reads as TGCAGTGCTAGGAGACTAGCGGGAATCCACGAGCAGTACTTC. The chain couples TRBV20-1 to TRBJ2-7, with 11 positions matching TRBD2. With 3 bases clipped from V and 5 bases from J, the junction kept 6 bases outside the gene matches. Germline V lookup: CDR1 DFQATT, CDR2 SNEGSKA (reference sequence). CDR3 length: 14 residues.

Comment on this clonotype: Given a much more abundant clone one base away, this may be a read error. This chain links TRBV12-3 or TRBV12-4 with TRBJ2-1, with 7 bases fitting TRBD2. The trim removed 6 bases at V and 8 bases at J, leaving 13 bases unmatched. The length of the CDR3 is 15 residues. The CDR3 DNA reads TGTGCCAGCAGCTGGGGGAGCGGGGACGCAGATGAGCAGTTCTTC. Its translation is CASSWGSGDADEQFF.

This clonotype was detected a few times. The genes are TRBV29-1 and TRBJ1-1, with D perhaps matching TRBD1 (6 bases). The ends were cut back, 7 bases at V and 7 bases at J, with 16 bases in the middle. This CDR3 contains 12 residues. Germline values: CDR1 SQVTM, CDR2 ANQGSEA. CDR3 protein: CSGGAGGGEAFF. CDR3 in DNA: TGCAGCGGGGGCGCGGGAGGGGGTGAAGCTTTCTTT.

This clonotype was picked up many times. The chain recombines TRBV19 with TRBJ1-2; D gene ambiguous. Per germline, CDR1 LNHDA and CDR2 SQIVND (reference sequence). V shed 3 bases and J shed 8 bases, with 16 bases lying between them. There are 14 residues in the CDR3. DNA of the CDR3: TGTGCCAGTAGTATTAGCAGGAGCCAGGAAGGCTACACCTTC. Protein product: CASSISRSQEGYTF.

This clonotype came up many times. The chain carries TRBV4-2 and TRBJ2-2; TRBD1 matches 10 bases. In germline, CDR1 is LGHNA, CDR2 YNFKEQ. V gave up 3 bases and J gave up 3 bases; unmatched junction bases: 1. The length of the CDR3 is 15 residues. CDR3 sequence reads: CASSQDRGDTGELFF. The CDR3 DNA follows: TGTGCCAGCAGCCAGGACAGGGGGGACACCGGGGAGCTGTTTTTT.